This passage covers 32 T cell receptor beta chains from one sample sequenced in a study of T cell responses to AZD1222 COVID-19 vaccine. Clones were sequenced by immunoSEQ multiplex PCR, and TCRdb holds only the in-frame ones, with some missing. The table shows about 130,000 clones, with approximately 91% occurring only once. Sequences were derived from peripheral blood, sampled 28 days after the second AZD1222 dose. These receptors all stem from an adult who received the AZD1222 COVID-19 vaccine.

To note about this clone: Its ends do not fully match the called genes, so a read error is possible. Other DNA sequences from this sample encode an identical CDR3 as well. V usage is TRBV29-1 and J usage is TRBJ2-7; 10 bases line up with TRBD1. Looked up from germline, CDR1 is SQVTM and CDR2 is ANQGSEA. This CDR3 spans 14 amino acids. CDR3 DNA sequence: TGCAGCGTGGAAGGGACAGGGGCTATCTACGAGCAGTACTTC. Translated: CSVEGTGAIYEQYF.

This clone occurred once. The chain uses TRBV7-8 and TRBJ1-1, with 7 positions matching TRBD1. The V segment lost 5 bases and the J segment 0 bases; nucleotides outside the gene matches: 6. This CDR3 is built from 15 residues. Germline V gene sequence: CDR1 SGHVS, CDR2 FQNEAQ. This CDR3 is CASSPMGQMNTEAFF. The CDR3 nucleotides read TGTGCCAGCAGCCCAATGGGACAGATGAACACTGAAGCTTTCTTT.

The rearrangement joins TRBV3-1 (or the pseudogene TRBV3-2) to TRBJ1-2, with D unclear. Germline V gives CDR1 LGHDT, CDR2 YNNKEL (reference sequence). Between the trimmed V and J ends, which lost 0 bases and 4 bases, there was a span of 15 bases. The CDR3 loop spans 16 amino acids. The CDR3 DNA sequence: TGTGCCAGCAGCCAAGAAACCCGACGGAGGCGCTATGGCTACACCTTC. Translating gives CASSQETRRRRYGYTF.

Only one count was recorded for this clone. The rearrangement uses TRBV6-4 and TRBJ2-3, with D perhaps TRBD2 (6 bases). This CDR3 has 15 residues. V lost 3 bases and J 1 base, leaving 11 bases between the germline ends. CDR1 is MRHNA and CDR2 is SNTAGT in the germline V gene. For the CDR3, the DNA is TGTGCCAGCAGTGAAGGAGGGGACGGCACAGATACGCAGTATTTT. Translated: CASSEGGDGTDTQYF.

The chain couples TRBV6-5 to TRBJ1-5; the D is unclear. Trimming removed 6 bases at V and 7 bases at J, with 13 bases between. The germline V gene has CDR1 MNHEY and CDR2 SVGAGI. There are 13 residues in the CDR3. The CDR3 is CASRPSRTQPQHF. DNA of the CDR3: TGTGCCAGCAGGCCAAGTAGGACCCAGCCCCAGCATTTT.

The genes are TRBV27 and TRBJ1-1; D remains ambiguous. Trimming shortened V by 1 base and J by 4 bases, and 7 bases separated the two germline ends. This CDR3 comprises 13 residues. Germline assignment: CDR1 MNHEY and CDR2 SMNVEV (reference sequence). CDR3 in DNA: TGTGCCAGCAGTTTATTGGTGGGCACTGAAGCTTTCTTT. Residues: CASSLLVGTEAFF.

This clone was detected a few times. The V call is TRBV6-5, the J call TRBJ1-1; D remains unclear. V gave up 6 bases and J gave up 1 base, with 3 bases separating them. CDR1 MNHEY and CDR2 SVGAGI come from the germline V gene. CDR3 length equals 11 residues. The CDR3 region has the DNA TGTGCCAGCAGAAGGAACACTGAAGCTTTCTTT. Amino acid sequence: CASRRNTEAFF.

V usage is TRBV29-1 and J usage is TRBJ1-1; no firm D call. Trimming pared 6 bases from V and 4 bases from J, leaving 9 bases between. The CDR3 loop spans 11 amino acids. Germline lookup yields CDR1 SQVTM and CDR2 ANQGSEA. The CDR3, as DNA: TGCAGCGTCTCGAGGAGCACTGAAGCTTTCTTT. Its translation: CSVSRSTEAFF.

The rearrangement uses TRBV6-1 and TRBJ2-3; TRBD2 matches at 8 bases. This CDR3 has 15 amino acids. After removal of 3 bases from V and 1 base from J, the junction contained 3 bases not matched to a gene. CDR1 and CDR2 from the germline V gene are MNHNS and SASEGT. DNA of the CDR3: TGTGCCAGCAGTGACGGGCGGGAGGGCACAGATACGCAGTATTTT. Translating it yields CASSDGREGTDTQYF.

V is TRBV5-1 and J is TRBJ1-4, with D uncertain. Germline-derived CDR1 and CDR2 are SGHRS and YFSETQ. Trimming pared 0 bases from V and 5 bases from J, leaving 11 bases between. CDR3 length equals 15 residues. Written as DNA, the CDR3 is TGCGCCAGCAGCTTGGAGGGTACCGGCAATGAAAAACTGTTTTTT. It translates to CASSLEGTGNEKLFF.

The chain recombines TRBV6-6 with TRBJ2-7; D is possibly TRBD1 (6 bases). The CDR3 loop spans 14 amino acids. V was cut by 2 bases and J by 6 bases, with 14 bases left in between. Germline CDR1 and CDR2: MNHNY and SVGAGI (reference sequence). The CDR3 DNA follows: TGTGCCAGCAGTTACGACTCCGGCAGGGGCGAGCAGTACTTC. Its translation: CASSYDSGRGEQYF.

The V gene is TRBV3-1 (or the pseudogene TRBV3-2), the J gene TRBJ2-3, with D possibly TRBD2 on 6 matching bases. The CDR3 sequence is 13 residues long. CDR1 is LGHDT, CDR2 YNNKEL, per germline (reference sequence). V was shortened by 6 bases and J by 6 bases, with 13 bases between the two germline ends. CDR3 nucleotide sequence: TGTGCCAGCAGATACGGGACTGGCGATACGCAGTATTTT. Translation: CASRYGTGDTQYF.

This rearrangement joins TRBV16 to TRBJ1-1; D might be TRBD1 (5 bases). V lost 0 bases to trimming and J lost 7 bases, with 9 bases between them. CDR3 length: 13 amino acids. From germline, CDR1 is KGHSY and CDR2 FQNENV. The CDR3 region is CASSQSFGGEAFF. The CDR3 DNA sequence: TGTGCCAGCAGCCAATCCTTTGGGGGTGAAGCTTTCTTT.

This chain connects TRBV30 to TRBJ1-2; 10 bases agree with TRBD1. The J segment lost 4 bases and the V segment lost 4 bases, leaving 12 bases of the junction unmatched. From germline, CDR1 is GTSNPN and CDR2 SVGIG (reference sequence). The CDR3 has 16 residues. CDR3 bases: TGTGCCTGGATTGCTCCGGGACAGGGGACTGGCTATGGCTACACCTTC. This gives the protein CAWIAPGQGTGYGYTF. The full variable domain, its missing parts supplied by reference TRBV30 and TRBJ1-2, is SQTIHQWPATLVQPVGSPLSLECTVEGTSNPNLYWYRQAAGRGLQLLFYSVGIGQISSEVPQNLSASRPQDRQFILSSKKLLLSDSGFYLCAWIAPGQGTGYGYTFGSGTRLTVV.

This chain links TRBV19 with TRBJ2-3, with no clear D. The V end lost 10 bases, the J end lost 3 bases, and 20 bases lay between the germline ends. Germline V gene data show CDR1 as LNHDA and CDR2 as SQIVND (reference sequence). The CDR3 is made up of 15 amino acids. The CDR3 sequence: CATRSEALTTDTQYF. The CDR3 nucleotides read TGTGCCACCCGTTCAGAGGCCTTGACGACAGATACGCAGTATTTT.

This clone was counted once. This CDR3 is CASSPSVPYNSPLHF. The CDR3 coding sequence is TGTGCCAGCTCACCATCGGTTCCCTATAATTCACCCCTCCACTTT. The chain links TRBV18 to TRBJ1-6; D uncertain. Between the trimmed V and J ends, which lost 2 bases and 2 bases, there was a span of 7 bases. The CDR3 covers 15 residues. The germline gives CDR1 KGHSH, CDR2 LQKENI.

The CDR3 region is CASSSSGTSTDTQYF. The DNA of the CDR3 is TGTGCCAGCAGCTCAAGCGGAACTAGCACAGATACGCAGTATTTT. V usage is TRBV7-9 and J usage is TRBJ2-3; D may be TRBD2 (5 bases). Trimming cost V 4 bases and J 0 bases, with 11 bases left between them. The germline V gene has CDR1 SEHNR and CDR2 FQNEAQ (reference sequence). This CDR3 has 15 amino acids.

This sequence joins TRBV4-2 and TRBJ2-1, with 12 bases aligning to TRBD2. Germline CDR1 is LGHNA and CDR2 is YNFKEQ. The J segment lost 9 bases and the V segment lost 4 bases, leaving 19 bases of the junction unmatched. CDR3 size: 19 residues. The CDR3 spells CASSPRTDGTSGPLSEQFF. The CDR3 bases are TGTGCCAGCAGCCCCAGGACAGATGGGACTAGCGGGCCCCTTAGTGAGCAGTTCTTC.

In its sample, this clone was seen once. The CDR3 loop reads CASSTSGRTYNEQFF. DNA for the CDR3: TGTGCCAGTAGTACTAGCGGGAGGACCTACAATGAGCAGTTCTTC. V gene TRBV19 combines with J gene TRBJ2-1; 11 bases map to TRBD2. Germline lookup yields CDR1 LNHDA and CDR2 SQIVND (reference sequence). This CDR3 is 15 amino acids long. With V trimmed by 4 bases and J by 2 bases, 1 base remained unmatched.

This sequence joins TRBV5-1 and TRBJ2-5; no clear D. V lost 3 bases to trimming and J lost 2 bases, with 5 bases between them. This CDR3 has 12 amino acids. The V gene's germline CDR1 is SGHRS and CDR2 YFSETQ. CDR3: CASSSLQETQYF. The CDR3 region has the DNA TGCGCCAGCAGCTCCCTACAAGAGACCCAGTACTTC.

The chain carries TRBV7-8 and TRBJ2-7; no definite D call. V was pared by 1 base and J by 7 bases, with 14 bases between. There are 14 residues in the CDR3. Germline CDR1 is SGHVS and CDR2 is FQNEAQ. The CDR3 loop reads CASSLVGIPREQYF. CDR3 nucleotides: TGTGCCAGCAGCTTAGTTGGGATACCAAGGGAGCAGTACTTC.

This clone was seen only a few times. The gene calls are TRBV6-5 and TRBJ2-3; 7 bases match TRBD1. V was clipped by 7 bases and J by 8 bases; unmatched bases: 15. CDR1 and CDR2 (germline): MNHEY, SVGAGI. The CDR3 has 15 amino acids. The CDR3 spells CASTSIDRVTITQYF. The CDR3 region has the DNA TGTGCCAGCACTTCCATAGACAGGGTAACTATTACGCAGTATTTT.

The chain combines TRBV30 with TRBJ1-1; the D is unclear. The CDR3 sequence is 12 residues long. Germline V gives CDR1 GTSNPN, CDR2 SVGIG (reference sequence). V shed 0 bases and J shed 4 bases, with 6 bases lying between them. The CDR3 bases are TGTGCCTGGAGTGTTCCAAGCACTGAAGCTTTCTTT. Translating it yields CAWSVPSTEAFF. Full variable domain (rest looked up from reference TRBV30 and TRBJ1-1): SQTIHQWPATLVQPVGSPLSLECTVEGTSNPNLYWYRQAAGRGLQLLFYSVGIGQISSEVPQNLSASRPQDRQFILSSKKLLLSDSGFYLCAWSVPSTEAFFGQGTRLTVV.

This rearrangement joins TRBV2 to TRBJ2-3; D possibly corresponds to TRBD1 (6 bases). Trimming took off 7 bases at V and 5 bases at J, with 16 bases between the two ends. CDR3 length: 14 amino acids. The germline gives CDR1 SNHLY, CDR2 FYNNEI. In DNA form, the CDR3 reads TGTGCCAGCATGGCAGGGACATGGGGAGATACGCAGTATTTT. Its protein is CASMAGTWGDTQYF.

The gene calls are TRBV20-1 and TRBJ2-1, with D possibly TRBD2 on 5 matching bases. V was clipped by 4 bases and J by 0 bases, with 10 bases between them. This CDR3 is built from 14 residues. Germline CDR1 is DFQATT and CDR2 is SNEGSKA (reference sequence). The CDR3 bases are TGCAGTGCTAATGAGGGTATCTCCTACAATGAGCAGTTCTTC. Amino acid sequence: CSANEGISYNEQFF.

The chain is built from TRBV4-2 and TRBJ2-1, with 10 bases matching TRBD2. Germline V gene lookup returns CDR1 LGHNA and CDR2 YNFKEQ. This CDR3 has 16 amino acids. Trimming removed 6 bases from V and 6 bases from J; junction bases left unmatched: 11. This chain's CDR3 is CASRQTLAGALNEQFF. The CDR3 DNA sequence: TGTGCCAGCAGGCAAACTCTAGCGGGAGCCCTCAATGAGCAGTTCTTC.

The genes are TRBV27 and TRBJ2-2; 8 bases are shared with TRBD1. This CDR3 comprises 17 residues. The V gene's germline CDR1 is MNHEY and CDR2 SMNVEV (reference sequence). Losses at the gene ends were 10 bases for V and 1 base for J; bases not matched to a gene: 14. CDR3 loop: CATAGTWGTGNTGELFF. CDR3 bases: TGTGCCACCGCCGGCACCTGGGGGACAGGGAACACCGGGGAGCTGTTTTTT.

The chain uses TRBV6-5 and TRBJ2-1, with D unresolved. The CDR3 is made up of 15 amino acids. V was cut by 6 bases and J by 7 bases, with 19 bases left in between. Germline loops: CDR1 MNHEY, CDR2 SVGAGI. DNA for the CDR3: TGTGCCAGCAGCGCGACTTTCACCGCCAAGAATGAGCAGTTCTTC. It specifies CASSATFTAKNEQFF.

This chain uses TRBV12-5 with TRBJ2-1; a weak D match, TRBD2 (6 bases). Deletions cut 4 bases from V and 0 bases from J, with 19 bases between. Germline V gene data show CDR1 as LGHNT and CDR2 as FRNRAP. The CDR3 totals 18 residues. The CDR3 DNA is TGTGCTAGTGGTTCCCCCAGCGGGTCGTCAAGCTCCTACAATGAGCAGTTCTTC. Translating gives CASGSPSGSSSSYNEQFF.

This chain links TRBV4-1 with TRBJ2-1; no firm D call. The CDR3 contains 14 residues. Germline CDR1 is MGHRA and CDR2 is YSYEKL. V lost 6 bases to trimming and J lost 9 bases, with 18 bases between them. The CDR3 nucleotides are TGCGCCAGCAGACTGGATCAAAGTTTCAGTGAGCAGTTCTTC. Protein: CASRLDQSFSEQFF.

CDR3 region: CASSPTSGRSLYTGELFF. The DNA for the CDR3 is TGTGCCAGCAGCCCAACTAGCGGGAGAAGTCTTTACACCGGGGAGCTGTTTTTT. The chain combines TRBV7-3 with TRBJ2-2, with 11 bases that match TRBD2. This CDR3 comprises 18 residues. Trimming cost V 5 bases and J 3 bases; bases outside gene matches: 11. Germline V CDR1 and CDR2: SGHTA, FQGTGA.

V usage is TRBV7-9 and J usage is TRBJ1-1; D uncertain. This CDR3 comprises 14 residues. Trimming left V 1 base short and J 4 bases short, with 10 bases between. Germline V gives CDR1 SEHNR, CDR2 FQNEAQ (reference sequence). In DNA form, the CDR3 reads TGTGCCAGCAGCTTAGGAGGCCCAACCACTGAAGCTTTCTTT. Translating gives CASSLGGPTTEAFF. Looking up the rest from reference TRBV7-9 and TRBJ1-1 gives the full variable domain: DTGVSQNPRHKITKRGQNVTFRCDPISEHNRLYWYRQTLGQGPEFLTYFQNEAQLEKSRLLSDRFSAERPKGSFSTLEIQRTEQGDSAMYLCASSLGGPTTEAFFGQGTRLTVV.